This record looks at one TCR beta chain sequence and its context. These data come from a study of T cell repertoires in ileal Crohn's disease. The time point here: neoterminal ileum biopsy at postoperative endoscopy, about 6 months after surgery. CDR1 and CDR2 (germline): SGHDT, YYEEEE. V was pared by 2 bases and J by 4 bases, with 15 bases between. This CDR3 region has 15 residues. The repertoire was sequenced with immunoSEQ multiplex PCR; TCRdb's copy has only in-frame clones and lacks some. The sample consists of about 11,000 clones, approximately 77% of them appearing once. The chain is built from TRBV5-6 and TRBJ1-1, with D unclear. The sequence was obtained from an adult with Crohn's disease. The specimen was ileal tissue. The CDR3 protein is CASSFWRRLGTEAFF. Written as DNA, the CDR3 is TGTGCCAGCAGCTTCTGGAGGCGGCTGGGCACTGAAGCTTTCTTT.